This T cell receptor beta chain appears in the sequencing data of a study of somatic mutations in cytotoxic T cells in rheumatoid arthritis. General observations from the study: With advancing age, CD8+ clonality climbed in rheumatoid arthritis patients but did not rise in healthy controls. Some patients, 8 of 65, had a largest CD8+ clone that exceeded 20% of CD8+ cells.

Trimming removed 3 bases at V and 2 bases at J, with 11 bases between. CDR1 ENHRY and CDR2 SYGVKD come from the germline V gene. The CDR3 spans 15 residues. Recruitment of healthy controls drew on blood donors, who had a median age of 56 years (range about 20-70) and were over 50% female. Positive selection with magnetic beads achieved the isolation of CD4+ and CD8+ cells, followed by a flow cytometry check of purity. Turning to this clone: Its target is not known.

Profiled with immunoSEQ multiplex PCR; TCRdb holds only in-frame clones, not every one. Of 35,000 to 40,000 clones listed, under 90% are singletons. Material for sequencing was CD8+ T cells sorted from blood. The rearrangement uses TRBV10-3 and TRBJ2-1; D is perhaps TRBD2 (6 bases). The clonotype was recovered from a man in his forties or fifties in good health. CDR3: CAISDREPTYNEQFF. The DNA of the CDR3 is TGTGCCATCAGTGACCGGGAGCCGACCTACAATGAGCAGTTCTTC.